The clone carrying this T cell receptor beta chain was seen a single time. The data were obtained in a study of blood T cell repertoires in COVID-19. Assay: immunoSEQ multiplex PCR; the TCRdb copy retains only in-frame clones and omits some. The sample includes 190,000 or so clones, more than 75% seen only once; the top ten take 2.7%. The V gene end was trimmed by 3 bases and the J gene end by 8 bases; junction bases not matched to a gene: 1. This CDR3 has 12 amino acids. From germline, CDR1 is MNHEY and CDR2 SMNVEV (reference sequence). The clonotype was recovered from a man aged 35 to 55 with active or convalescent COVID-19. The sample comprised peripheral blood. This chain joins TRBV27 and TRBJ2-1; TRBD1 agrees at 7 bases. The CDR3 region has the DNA TGTGCCAGCAGTTTCGGACAGGATGAGCAGTTCTTC. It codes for CASSFGQDEQFF.